Listed here are 15 T cell receptor beta chains from one sample, sequenced in a study of shared clonotypes between healthy human individuals. TCRdb keeps only in-frame clones here, not all; method: immunoSEQ multiplex PCR. The top ten clones hold roughly 1.9% of a sample with 550,000 to 700,000 clones, around 73% of them seen once. Sequencing used memory CD4+ T cells sorted from blood. Subset here: CD45RA-negative fraction. Receptor source: a woman aged 25 to 39 in good health.

The CDR3 loop reads CASSLGGGLSYEQYF. CDR3 nucleotide sequence: TGTGCCAGCAGCTTAGGGGGGGGTCTCTCCTACGAGCAGTACTTC. This chain uses TRBV7-2 with TRBJ2-7, with 7 bases that match TRBD2. The CDR3 spans 15 residues. CDR1 and CDR2 (germline): SGHTA, FQGNSA. Losses at the gene ends were 1 base for V and 0 bases for J; bases not matched to a gene: 3.

The rearrangement joins TRBV5-6 to TRBJ1-1; TRBD1 might be the D (5 bases). V was pared by 4 bases and J by 1 base, with 23 bases between. Looked up from germline, CDR1 is SGHDT and CDR2 is YYEEEE. This CDR3 region has 18 residues. CDR3 sequence reads: CASSPPLVWGSWNTEAFF. The DNA for the CDR3 is TGTGCCAGCAGCCCGCCCTTAGTTTGGGGCAGTTGGAACACTGAAGCTTTCTTT. The full variable domain, completed using reference TRBV5-6 and TRBJ1-1, is DAGVTQSPTHLIKTRGQQVTLRCSPKSGHDTVSWYQQALGQGPQFIFQYYEEEERQRGNFPDRFSGHQFPNYSSELNVNALLLGDSALYLCASSPPLVWGSWNTEAFFGQGTRLTVV.

The chain uses TRBV27 and TRBJ1-2; D call uncertain. The CDR3 runs to 15 residues. Germline V CDR1 and CDR2: MNHEY, SMNVEV (reference sequence). V lost 5 bases to trimming and J lost 4 bases, with 17 bases between them. In DNA, the CDR3 is TGTGCCAGCAGTCCCCGGCCTGTGCTAGGCTATGGCTACACCTTC. Encoded protein: CASSPRPVLGYGYTF.

In this sample, this clone turned up once. The rearrangement joins TRBV2 to TRBJ2-7; maybe TRBD1 (5 bases). The CDR3 is 14 residues long. Trimming removed 9 bases from V and 1 base from J, with 16 bases in between. The germline gives CDR1 SNHLY, CDR2 FYNNEI. CDR3 bases: TGTGCCAGTAAGGCAGGGCCGGTGTCCTACGAGCAGTACTTC. It encodes CASKAGPVSYEQYF.

This clone was seen many times. The CDR3 coding sequence is TGTGCCAGCCTGAAAAGGGATGGAGACACTGAAGCTTTCTTT. The encoded protein is CASLKRDGDTEAFF. The chain combines TRBV6-1 with TRBJ1-1, with D hard to call. CDR1 is MNHNS and CDR2 is SASEGT in the germline V gene. V shed 8 bases and J shed 3 bases, with 16 bases lying between them. The CDR3 has 14 residues.

The chain employs TRBV28 and TRBJ2-3; D uncertain. The CDR3 sequence is 16 residues long. The germline V and J ends were trimmed by 8 bases and 2 bases, with 20 bases remaining between them. Germline lookup yields CDR1 MDHEN and CDR2 SYDVKM. The CDR3 DNA reads as TGTGCCAGCGGACGGTCGATCTTGGCCCCCACAGATACGCAGTATTTT. Protein sequence: CASGRSILAPTDTQYF.

This clone appeared once. This may arise from a read error, as a much more abundant clone is one base away. This rearrangement joins TRBV27 to TRBJ2-7, with TRBD2 matching over 13 bases. The length of the CDR3 is 14 residues. The J segment lost 3 bases and the V segment lost 6 bases, leaving 2 bases of the junction unmatched. Germline V lookup: CDR1 MNHEY, CDR2 SMNVEV (reference sequence). CDR3 DNA sequence: TGTGCCAGCAGCCGGACTAGCGGGAGCTACGAGCAGTACTTC. It encodes CASSRTSGSYEQYF.

This chain joins TRBV13 and TRBJ1-2; D gene uncertain. The CDR3 spans 15 residues. CDR1 and CDR2 (germline): PRHDT, FYEKMQ (reference sequence). Deletions cut 3 bases from V and 1 base from J, with 12 bases between. CDR3 nucleotide sequence: TGTGCCAGCAGCTTCCGTGGCAGCATTAACTATGGCTACACCTTC. This encodes CASSFRGSINYGYTF.

The chain is built from TRBV30 and TRBJ2-5; D gene uncertain. With the DNA end fitting TRBJ2-7 better, the J assignment may be wrong. The CDR3 totals 15 residues. Looked up from germline, CDR1 is GTSNPN and CDR2 is SVGIG (reference sequence). CDR3 DNA: TGTGCCTGGAGTGTTTCGGTTTCCCTCGCCTACGAGCAGTACTTC. Translated: CAWSVSVSLAYEQYF.

V usage is TRBV5-4 and J usage is TRBJ1-3; D not certain. CDR3 size: 13 residues. V was shortened by 6 bases and J by 8 bases, with 15 bases between the two germline ends. The germline V gene has CDR1 SGHNT and CDR2 YYREEE (reference sequence). The DNA for the CDR3 is TGTGCCAGCACCTCATGGGCGTCGGACACCATATATTTT. Amino acids: CASTSWASDTIYF.

This clone was detected ten times or more. The chain's CDR3 is CASSRDGDSSYEQYF. The CDR3 coding sequence is TGTGCCAGCAGCCGGGACGGCGATAGCTCCTACGAGCAGTACTTC. The chain couples TRBV5-4 to TRBJ2-7; possibly TRBD1 or TRBD2 for D (5 bases each). The CDR3 is 15 amino acids. Germline V gives CDR1 SGHNT, CDR2 YYREEE (reference sequence). V was pared by 4 bases and J by 0 bases, with 14 bases between.

The chain recombines TRBV25-1 with TRBJ1-2, with 7 positions matching TRBD1. The germline CDR1 and CDR2 sequences are MGHDK and SYGVNS. This CDR3 has 14 amino acids. Trimming at V came to 5 bases and at J to 1 base, leaving 4 bases not matched to a gene. The DNA for the CDR3 is TGTGCCAGCAGTAATACAGGGGTTAACTATGGCTACACCTTC. This encodes CASSNTGVNYGYTF.

The V and J genes are TRBV2 and TRBJ1-4; D is unclear. This CDR3 is built from 13 residues. V was clipped by 7 bases and J by 8 bases, with 14 bases between them. Germline CDR1 reads SNHLY; CDR2 reads FYNNEI. CDR3 region: CASTGTEREKLFF. The CDR3 DNA reads TGTGCCAGCACTGGTACAGAGCGAGAAAAACTGTTTTTT.

This chain uses TRBV5-4 with TRBJ2-2; possible D gene TRBD1, 6 bases. The germline CDR1 and CDR2 sequences are SGHNT and YYREEE (reference sequence). Trimming removed 2 bases at V and 4 bases at J, with 12 bases between. The CDR3 is made up of 15 amino acids. The CDR3 spells CASSFNRVATGELFF. DNA for the CDR3: TGTGCCAGCAGCTTTAACAGGGTTGCCACCGGGGAGCTGTTTTTT.

CDR3 sequence: CATSRDERETQYF. The CDR3 DNA sequence: TGTGCCACCAGCAGAGATGAGAGAGAGACCCAGTACTTC. The V call is TRBV15, the J call TRBJ2-5; no clear D gene. Germline V lookup: CDR1 LNHNV, CDR2 YYDKDF (reference sequence). This CDR3 contains 13 residues. The V and J ends lost 0 bases and 4 bases respectively, with 6 bases between them.